This T cell receptor (beta chain) was found in a study of early stage breast cancer tumors. Findings and caveats of the study: Most shared enriched TCRB sequences were commonly generated ones.

Blood replicates held 0.5 ug DNA, tumor or normal breast roughly 1.5 ug, two each. The method was immunoSEQ multiplex PCR; TCRdb's version includes in-frame clones alone and lacks a portion of them. Here the sample spans just over 70,000 clones, roughly 80% being singletons. CDR3 length equals 15 residues. Per the germline V gene, CDR1 is SGHDT and CDR2 is YYEEEE. V lost 1 base, J lost 4 bases, and 6 bases stayed unmatched. This clone was seen many times. No antigen is known for it. This TCR came from a person aged 55 to 70 with breast cancer. Sequencing was performed on blood. The chain joins TRBV5-6 to TRBJ1-2; 8 nucleotides agree with TRBD1. As DNA, the CDR3 is TGTGCCAGCAGCTTGCCGGGACAGGTGACCTATGGCTACACCTTC. Translation gives CASSLPGQVTYGYTF.